A selection of T cell receptor beta chains follows, all from one sample in a study of blood T cell repertoires in COVID-19. The assay was immunoSEQ multiplex PCR, and TCRdb's table has in-frame clones only and misses some. Of some 290,000 clones in the sample, roughly 91% were seen once. What was sequenced was PBMCs or T cells enriched from blood (not recorded which). The receptor set was obtained from a woman in her thirties or forties with acute COVID-19. Each CDR3 is given with its conserved first and last residue.

CASSLWNRGYNEQFF	TRBJ2-1	TRBV27
CAWSRDRLTEGYTF	TRBJ1-2	TRBV30
CASSKSTTGTGRSGELFF	TRBJ2-2	TRBV27
CASTEGGLGQYGYTF	TRBJ1-2	TRBV6-5
CASRGQGRTDTQYF	TRBJ2-3	TRBV3-1/TRBV3-2
CASSLGGTRETQYF	TRBJ2-5	TRBV11-3
CARSLASSGRICTGELFF	TRBJ2-2	TRBV7-5
CASSLAPTSGSNEQYF	TRBJ2-7	TRBV7-2
CASNDRGRGSNQPQHF	TRBJ1-5	TRBV6-6
CASSPGGTDEQFF	TRBJ2-1	TRBV28
CASVEDGYTF	TRBJ1-2	TRBV7-9
CASSQRRGLMNTEAFF	TRBJ1-1	TRBV7-2
CASSLRTSGKNTGELFF	TRBJ2-2	TRBV27
CSVAPTGVGTEAFF	TRBJ1-1	TRBV29-1
CASRNGGAGYYGYTF	TRBJ1-2	TRBV6-5
CASSPAGGGRNEKLFF	TRBJ1-4	TRBV7-2
CASSLSLGTIYF	TRBJ1-3	TRBV9
CASSYSSLLNTEAFF	TRBJ1-1	TRBV6-5
CASSMPYSYSPLHF	TRBJ1-6	TRBV19
CASSLVQPSGLGYGYTF	TRBJ1-2	TRBV27
CASRGTGNTGELFF	TRBJ2-2	TRBV19
CSASDRGTNEKLFF	TRBJ1-4	TRBV29-1
CASSLDTGLAGVRAYNEQFF	TRBJ2-1	TRBV11-2
CASSLEPGGISPLHF	TRBJ1-6	TRBV5-1
CASSLVRAGKGDTQYF	TRBJ2-3	TRBV11-3
CASNLDNSPLHF	TRBJ1-6	TRBV28
CASSQASGRYTGELFF	TRBJ2-2	TRBV14
CASSPSGSRRNTQYF	TRBJ2-3	TRBV28
CASSKPQSLTGYFYYGYTF	TRBJ1-2	TRBV21-1
CASSPASDTIYF	TRBJ1-3	TRBV7-2
CASSLGGAAGEKLFF	TRBJ1-4	TRBV7-2
CASGTSGRNEQFF	TRBJ2-1	TRBV6-5
CATSRDSARELDTQYF	TRBJ2-3	TRBV15
CSGSGLADGELFF	TRBJ2-2	TRBV29-1
CASSLTREGEQYF	TRBJ2-7	TRBV7-3
CASSFPGSSEAFF	TRBJ1-1	TRBV11-3
CASSEAAYEQYF	TRBJ2-7	TRBV6-1
CASSPTLAVKETQYF	TRBJ2-5	TRBV9
CASSSRQGYTEAFF	TRBJ1-1	TRBV7-2
CASSLGGRLMNTEAFF	TRBJ1-1	TRBV28
CASVWGQGDNSPLHF	TRBJ1-6	TRBV28
CASSRQGAEETQYF	TRBJ2-5	TRBV11-3
CASSLQTGRNQPQHF	TRBJ1-5	TRBV28
CASSLAGGRQYEQYF	TRBJ2-7	TRBV7-2
CASSPPWTSGGTYEQYF	TRBJ2-7	TRBV18
CASSLDPSGSVFF	TRBJ2-1	TRBV7-6
CASSSDYYEQYF	TRBJ2-7	TRBV12-3/TRBV12-4
CATSRARENQETQYF	TRBJ2-5	TRBV15
CASSLEGRGRNQPQHF	TRBJ1-5	TRBV7-2
CASSPRQGQDNEQFF	TRBJ2-1	TRBV5-1
CASSPGTGNGPEQFF	TRBJ2-1	TRBV19
CASSQDSAVNQPQHF	TRBJ1-5	TRBV4-1
CASSLEAGQGWDEQYF	TRBJ2-7	TRBV7-6
CASSLEATLRF	TRBJ1-1	TRBV4-2
CASSVGRGMSYNEQFF	TRBJ2-1	TRBV2
CASSPHQGQTYEQYF	TRBJ2-7	TRBV9
CASSPGRGYSNQPQHF	TRBJ1-5	TRBV25-1